These 27 T cell receptor beta chains came from one sample sequenced in a study of cytomegalovirus exposure and HLA in healthy donors. Profiling relied on immunoSEQ multiplex PCR, and the TCRdb table lists in-frame clones only, not all of them. The sample holds 110,000 or so clones, approximately 85% seen once. Specimen: PBMCs. The receptors shown here come from a young woman in good health and CMV-seronegative.

The rearrangement links TRBV20-1 to TRBJ1-2; D gene unclear. The CDR3 is made up of 11 amino acids. V lost 4 bases and J lost 8, with 11 bases in between. Per germline, CDR1 DFQATT and CDR2 SNEGSKA (reference sequence). CDR3 amino acids: CSATGFGGYTF. The CDR3 DNA is TGCAGTGCTACGGGGTTTGGAGGCTACACCTTC.

The chain joins TRBV11-3 to TRBJ2-2; maybe TRBD2 (5 bases). The CDR3 has 16 residues. Germline lookup yields CDR1 SGHNT and CDR2 YENEEA. V was cut by 5 bases and J by 5 bases, with 18 bases left in between. The CDR3 region is CASSLALLGVTGELFF. Written as DNA, the CDR3 is TGTGCCAGCAGCCTCGCACTCCTCGGGGTAACCGGGGAGCTGTTTTTT.

The chain couples TRBV7-6 to TRBJ2-3, with D possibly TRBD1 on 6 matching bases. CDR3 length equals 15 residues. The V gene's germline CDR1 is SGHVS and CDR2 FNYEAQ. The ends were cut back, 4 bases at V and 2 bases at J, with 13 bases in the middle. The CDR3 reads CASSSPGHNTDTQYF. DNA for the CDR3: TGTGCCAGCAGCTCCCCGGGACACAACACAGATACGCAGTATTTT.

This clone was observed once. The CDR3 coding sequence is TGTGCCAGCAGCTTCCAGGTTAAAAGAGCCGGGGAGCTGTTTTTT. Its protein is CASSFQVKRAGELFF. This rearrangement joins TRBV13 to TRBJ2-2; no clear D. The CDR3 totals 15 residues. Trimming took off 3 bases at V and 6 bases at J, with 14 bases between the two ends. CDR1 is PRHDT and CDR2 is FYEKMQ in the germline V gene (reference sequence).

This clone is a singleton in its sample. The CDR3 DNA is TGTGCCAGCAGTTTTACCGGTCTTGAAGCTTTCTTT. Its translation is CASSFTGLEAFF. The chain couples TRBV27 to TRBJ1-1; no reliable D call. The V and J ends lost 3 bases and 7 bases respectively, with 9 bases between them. This CDR3 is built from 12 residues. Germline-derived CDR1 and CDR2 are MNHEY and SMNVEV (reference sequence).

J is TRBJ1-1 and V is TRBV6-1; D ambiguous. The CDR3 length is 12 residues. From germline, CDR1 is MNHNS and CDR2 SASEGT. The ends were cut back, 7 bases at V and 1 base at J, with 7 bases in the middle. CDR3 DNA sequence: TGTGCCAGCATGCGGTGGAACACTGAAGCTTTCTTT. It yields the protein CASMRWNTEAFF.

This clone occurred once. V gene TRBV27 combines with J gene TRBJ2-3; perhaps TRBD2 as D (6 bases). The CDR3 is 15 residues long. Trimming cost V 3 bases and J 3 bases, with 13 bases left between them. Per germline, CDR1 MNHEY and CDR2 SMNVEV (reference sequence). The CDR3 DNA sequence: TGTGCCAGCAGTTTCGTCGGGACTCGAACAGATACGCAGTATTTT. Amino acids: CASSFVGTRTDTQYF.

This clone was recorded only once. J is TRBJ2-4 and V is TRBV6-4, with D perhaps matching TRBD2 (6 bases). Germline V CDR1 and CDR2: MRHNA, SNTAGT. CDR3 size: 12 residues. V was trimmed by 4 bases and J by 8 bases, leaving 9 bases between them. CDR3 residues: CASSGGGDIQYF. The DNA of the CDR3 is TGTGCCAGCAGTGGAGGAGGGGACATTCAGTACTTC.

This clone was recorded once. The chain couples TRBV7-9 to TRBJ2-7; no clear D. V lost 5 bases and J lost 3, with 11 bases in between. Per the germline V gene, CDR1 is SEHNR and CDR2 is FQNEAQ (reference sequence). The CDR3 is 13 amino acids. DNA of the CDR3: TGTGCCAGCAGCCCCGTGGGCAACTACGAGCAGTACTTC. Amino acids: CASSPVGNYEQYF. Using reference TRBV7-9 and TRBJ2-7 for the parts outside the CDR3, the full variable domain is DTGVSQNPRHKITKRGQNVTFRCDPISEHNRLYWYRQTLGQGPEFLTYFQNEAQLEKSRLLSDRFSAERPKGSFSTLEIQRTEQGDSAMYLCASSPVGNYEQYFGPGTRLTVT.

This chain links TRBV6-1 with TRBJ1-5; a possible D gene is TRBD1 (5 bases). With 6 bases removed from V and 6 bases from J, the gap between germline ends came to 12 bases. Germline V gives CDR1 MNHNS, CDR2 SASEGT. The CDR3 runs 13 residues. CDR3 protein: CASSPGGAQPQHF. For the CDR3, the DNA is TGTGCCAGCAGCCCGGGTGGGGCTCAGCCCCAGCATTTT.

This chain uses TRBV4-1 with TRBJ1-5; D gene uncertain. The CDR3 has 16 amino acids. Looked up from germline, CDR1 is MGHRA and CDR2 is YSYEKL. Trimming left V 5 bases short and J 2 bases short, with 16 bases between. CDR3 region: CASSDIVGKGNQPQHF. The CDR3 nucleotides are TGCGCCAGCAGCGACATAGTGGGCAAGGGCAATCAGCCCCAGCATTTT.

This chain joins TRBV5-6 and TRBJ2-7; the match to TRBD1 covers 7 bases. CDR1 and CDR2 from the germline V gene are SGHDT and YYEEEE. The V gene end was trimmed by 4 bases and the J gene end by 3 bases; junction bases not matched to a gene: 10. The CDR3 is 15 residues long. The CDR3 DNA follows: TGTGCCAGCAGCGTAGCAGGGGGTAGGAGCTACGAGCAGTACTTC. It codes for CASSVAGGRSYEQYF.

This clone has only one observation. V and J are TRBV2 and TRBJ1-1; no reliable D call. This CDR3 region has 17 residues. CDR1 SNHLY and CDR2 FYNNEI come from the germline V gene. V was pared by 6 bases and J by 0 bases, with 20 bases between. The CDR3: CASSLPFAGSMNTEAFF. The CDR3 nucleotides are TGTGCCAGCAGCCTCCCGTTTGCGGGTAGCATGAACACTGAAGCTTTCTTT. Full variable domain (rest looked up from reference TRBV2 and TRBJ1-1): EPEVTQTPSHQVTQMGQEVILRCVPISNHLYFYWYRQILGQKVEFLVSFYNNEISEKSEIFDDQFSVERPDGSNFTLKIRSTKLEDSAMYFCASSLPFAGSMNTEAFFGQGTRLTVV.

This sequence joins TRBV19 and TRBJ2-7; D perhaps matches TRBD2 (5 bases). The CDR3 is 14 amino acids. The germline V gene has CDR1 LNHDA and CDR2 SQIVND (reference sequence). V lost 4 bases, J lost 2 bases, and 12 bases lay in between. CDR3 protein: CASSTGREPYEQYF. CDR3 bases: TGTGCCAGTAGTACCGGACGGGAACCCTACGAGCAGTACTTC.

A single count supports this clone. The chain has TRBV15 and TRBJ2-1, with D possibly matching TRBD1 (6 bases). CDR3 size: 15 residues. The germline V gene has CDR1 LNHNV and CDR2 YYDKDF (reference sequence). Deletions cut 1 base from V and 6 bases from J, with 13 bases between. CDR3 bases: TGTGCCACCAGCAGAGGAGTGGGCAGGGGCAATGAGCAGTTCTTC. Translating gives CATSRGVGRGNEQFF.

The chain employs TRBV7-9 and TRBJ1-5, with 8 positions matching TRBD1. The CDR3 consists of 12 residues. V was clipped by 5 bases and J by 11 bases; unmatched bases: 5. Germline values: CDR1 SEHNR, CDR2 FQNEAQ (reference sequence). Here the CDR3 reads CASSPTGGAQHF. CDR3 bases: TGTGCCAGCAGCCCCACAGGGGGGGCCCAGCATTTT.

The rearrangement links TRBV30 to TRBJ2-5, with D maybe TRBD1 (6 bases). The CDR3 is made up of 16 amino acids. Germline values: CDR1 GTSNPN, CDR2 SVGIG (reference sequence). The V end was cut by 5 bases, the J end by 5 bases, with 24 bases between. CDR3 in amino acids: CAWSLLPRGLGETQYF. CDR3 DNA: TGTGCCTGGTCCCTTCTTCCGAGGGGGTTGGGGGAGACCCAGTACTTC.

This clone is a singleton in its sample. The chain carries TRBV5-6 and TRBJ2-1, with 13 bases identical to TRBD2. The CDR3 totals 19 residues. Unmatched junction bases numbered 24, after V lost 8 bases and J lost 10 bases. The V gene's germline CDR1 is SGHDT and CDR2 YYEEEE. The CDR3 region is CASIPLGLAGRDGTVEQFF. CDR3 bases: TGTGCCAGTATTCCTCTGGGACTAGCGGGGAGGGATGGTACGGTGGAGCAGTTCTTC.

The chain carries TRBV5-1 and TRBJ1-5; possibly TRBD1 for D (6 bases). The CDR3 length is 13 residues. Trimming took 3 bases from V and 4 from J, leaving 8 bases between them. Germline-derived CDR1 and CDR2 are SGHRS and YFSETQ. The CDR3 bases are TGCGCCAGCAGCTCGGACAGTAATCAGCCCCAGCATTTT. As protein: CASSSDSNQPQHF.

The V gene is TRBV30, the J gene TRBJ1-2; 7 positions agree with TRBD1. J lost 1 base, V lost 0 bases, and 5 bases had no gene match. This CDR3 comprises 15 residues. Per the germline V gene, CDR1 is GTSNPN and CDR2 is SVGIG (reference sequence). The CDR3 loop is CAWSVPGQINYGYTF. CDR3 bases: TGTGCCTGGAGTGTACCGGGACAGATTAACTATGGCTACACCTTC. Looking up the rest from reference TRBV30 and TRBJ1-2 gives the full variable domain: SQTIHQWPATLVQPVGSPLSLECTVEGTSNPNLYWYRQAAGRGLQLLFYSVGIGQISSEVPQNLSASRPQDRQFILSSKKLLLSDSGFYLCAWSVPGQINYGYTFGSGTRLTVV.

The gene calls are TRBV7-3 and TRBJ2-2; TRBD1 aligns across 10 bases. There are 15 residues in the CDR3. The ends lost 5 bases at V and 5 bases at J; junction bases unmatched: 5. The germline gives CDR1 SGHTA, CDR2 FQGTGA. The CDR3 spells CASSRGQGRTGELFF. In nucleotides, the CDR3 is TGTGCCAGCAGCAGGGGACAGGGGAGGACCGGGGAGCTGTTTTTT.

J is TRBJ1-1 and V is TRBV7-8, with 11 bases fitting TRBD1. With 3 bases clipped from V and 6 bases from J, the junction kept 6 bases outside the gene matches. CDR3 length equals 15 residues. CDR1 is SGHVS, CDR2 FQNEAQ, per germline. CDR3 sequence: CASSFSTGQGAEAFF. In DNA form, the CDR3 reads TGTGCCAGCAGCTTTAGTACGGGACAGGGGGCTGAAGCTTTCTTT.

V is TRBV7-8 and J is TRBJ1-4; D perhaps matches TRBD1 (5 bases). CDR3 length: 15 amino acids. The V gene's germline CDR1 is SGHVS and CDR2 FQNEAQ. With 1 base removed from V and 7 bases from J, the gap between germline ends came to 13 bases. CDR3 region: CASSLGVGGGEKLFF. In nucleotides, the CDR3 is TGTGCCAGCAGCTTAGGAGTGGGGGGGGGTGAAAAACTGTTTTTT.

The V call is TRBV27, the J call TRBJ2-5; 7 positions match TRBD1. This CDR3 is 14 amino acids long. The V segment lost 8 bases and the J segment 4 bases; nucleotides outside the gene matches: 10. Germline V CDR1 and CDR2: MNHEY, SMNVEV (reference sequence). The CDR3 loop reads CASSMGRTGETQYF. In DNA form, the CDR3 reads TGTGCCAGCTCAATGGGGCGGACAGGAGAGACCCAGTACTTC.

The chain employs TRBV18 and TRBJ2-5, with 11 bases identical to TRBD2. The germline V gene encodes CDR1 KGHSH and CDR2 LQKENI. V dropped 1 base and J dropped 1; count of bases not matched to a gene: 2. The CDR3 totals 16 residues. The CDR3 coding sequence is TGTGCCAGCTCACCACGAACTAGCGGGGGCCAAGAGACCCAGTACTTC. Translation gives CASSPRTSGGQETQYF.

The chain employs TRBV5-4 and TRBJ2-3; TRBD2 matches at 8 bases. V gave up 4 bases and J gave up 6 bases; unmatched junction bases: 7. The CDR3 sequence is 14 residues long. Germline V CDR1 and CDR2: SGHNT, YYREEE (reference sequence). CDR3 loop: CASSTQRGWDTQYF. CDR3 DNA sequence: TGTGCCAGCAGCACCCAGCGGGGGTGGGATACGCAGTATTTT. The variable domain in full, completed from reference TRBV5-4 and TRBJ2-3, reads ETGVTQSPTHLIKTRGQQVTLRCSSQSGHNTVSWYQQALGQGPQFIFQYYREEENGRGNFPPRFSGLQFPNYSSELNVNALELDDSALYLCASSTQRGWDTQYFGPGTRLTVL.

This rearrangement joins TRBV28 to TRBJ2-2; D gene uncertain. CDR1 and CDR2 from the germline V gene are MDHEN and SYDVKM. The V end was cut by 2 bases, the J end by 6 bases, with 16 bases between. The length of the CDR3 is 16 residues. The CDR3 nucleotides are TGTGCCAGCAGTTTAAGGCGCAAAGGCGGCGCCGGGGAGCTGTTTTTT. Amino acid sequence: CASSLRRKGGAGELFF.